The present T cell receptor beta chain was sequenced within a study of blood T cell repertoires in COVID-19 (dated by TCRdb to 2019 to 2021). Background for the entire study: Samples from collaborators originated in the United States, Italy and Spain and spanned both the acute and convalescent phases of COVID-19. A freely available public database, intended as a resource for researchers studying the immune response to SARS-CoV-2, is where the repertoires were released. The prospective study material was composed of cDNA or gDNA derived from T cells, B-cell-depleted T cells, or PBMCs. The samples were drawn from the first 160 participants of the ongoing ImmuneRACE study and from roughly 1,300 subjects provided by 6 global collaborators. Where available, HLA class I and class II types were obtained from metadata supplied by the sample provider rather than from assay-based typing. The dataset comprised deeply sampled blood TCRbeta repertoires from subjects exposed to, actively infected with, or recovered from COVID-19. A de-identified subject ID, COVID-19 status, age in years and sex were almost always included in the sample metadata. Overall study results and their limits: Clinical and demographic metadata were provided uncurated, with the amount varying by source and participant.

The CDR1 and CDR2 encoded by the germline V gene (reference sequence) are LNHDA and SQIVND. The CDR3 goes from the cysteine to the phenylalanine over 14 residues. Just the 42-base CDR3 DNA is kept, in frame starting at base 1. V and J lose 7 bases and 0 bases, and a span of 10 bases separates them. Whole blood was collected in K2EDTA tubes by collaborating institutions according to the institutions' own protocols. For TCRbeta analysis, collaborators shipped samples in one of three forms: frozen whole blood, isolated PBMCs, or DNA extracted from either of those sample types. With regard to this clone: Its binding antigen is unknown. No qualities accompany the bases; no much larger clone lies one base away.

TCRbeta CDR3 regions were amplified from genomic DNA using the immunoSEQ Assay, a bias-controlled multiplex PCR. On the authors' methods: The number of nucleated cells in each sample was estimated by amplification of reference gene primers within the assay. Sequence reads were collapsed and filtered to measure the absolute abundance of every unique TCRbeta CDR3 rearrangement. For each sample, productive Simpson clonality was calculated by taking the square root of Simpson's diversity index across productive rearrangements. The table comes from immuneACCESS by way of TCRdb, which keeps in-frame sequences with V and J called. Part of the clones is missing from these tables; in studies checked, under half for an unresolved V gene and the rest for unknown reasons. V, J and clone size were drawn from that table, and D and trimming were deduced from the DNA. Present in this sample are hundreds of thousands of clones, about 86% of which were seen just once. The top ten clones comprise approximately 1.3% of the sample.

The specimen sequenced was peripheral blood. The V and J segments used are TRBV19 and TRBJ2-1; the D gene assignment is ambiguous. The source of this sequence is an elderly man with acute or convalescent COVID-19. The CDR3 protein is CASNSAVSYNEQFF. The nucleotide sequence reads TGTGCCAGTAACTCCGCGGTCTCCTACAATGAGCAGTTCTTC.